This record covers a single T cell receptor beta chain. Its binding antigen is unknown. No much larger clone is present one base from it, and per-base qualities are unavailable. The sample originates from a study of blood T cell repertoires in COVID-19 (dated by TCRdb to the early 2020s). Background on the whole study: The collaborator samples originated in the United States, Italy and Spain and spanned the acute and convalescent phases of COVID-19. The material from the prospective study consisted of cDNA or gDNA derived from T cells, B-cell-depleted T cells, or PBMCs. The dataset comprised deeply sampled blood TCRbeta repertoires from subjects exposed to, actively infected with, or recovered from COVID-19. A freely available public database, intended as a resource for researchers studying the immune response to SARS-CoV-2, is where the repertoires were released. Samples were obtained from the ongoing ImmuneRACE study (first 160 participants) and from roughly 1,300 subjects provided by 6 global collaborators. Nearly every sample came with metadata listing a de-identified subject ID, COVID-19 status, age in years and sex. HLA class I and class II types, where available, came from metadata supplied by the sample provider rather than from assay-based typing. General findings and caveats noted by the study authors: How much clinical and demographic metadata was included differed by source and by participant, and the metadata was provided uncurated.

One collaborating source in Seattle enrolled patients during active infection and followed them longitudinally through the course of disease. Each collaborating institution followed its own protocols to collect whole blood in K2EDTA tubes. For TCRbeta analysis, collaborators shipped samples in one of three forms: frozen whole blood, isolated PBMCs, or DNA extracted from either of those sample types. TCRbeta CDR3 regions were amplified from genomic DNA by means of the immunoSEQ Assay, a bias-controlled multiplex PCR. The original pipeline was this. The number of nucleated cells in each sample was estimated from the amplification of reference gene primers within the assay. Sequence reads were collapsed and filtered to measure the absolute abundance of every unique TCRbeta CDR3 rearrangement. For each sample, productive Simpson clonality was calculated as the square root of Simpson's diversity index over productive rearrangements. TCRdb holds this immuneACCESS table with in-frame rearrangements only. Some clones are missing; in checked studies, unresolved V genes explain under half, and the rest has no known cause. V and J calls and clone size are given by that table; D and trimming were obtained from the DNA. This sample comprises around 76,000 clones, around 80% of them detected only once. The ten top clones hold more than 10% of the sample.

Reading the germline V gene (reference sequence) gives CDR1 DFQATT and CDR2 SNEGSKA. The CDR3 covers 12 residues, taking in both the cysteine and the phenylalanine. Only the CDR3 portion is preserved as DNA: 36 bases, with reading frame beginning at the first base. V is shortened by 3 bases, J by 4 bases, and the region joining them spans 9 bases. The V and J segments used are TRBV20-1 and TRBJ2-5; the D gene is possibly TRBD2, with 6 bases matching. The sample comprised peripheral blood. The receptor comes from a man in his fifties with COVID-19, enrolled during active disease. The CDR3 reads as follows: CSASPGGETQYF. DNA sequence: TGCAGTGCTAGTCCCGGGGGAGAGACCCAGTACTTC.